Listed below are T cell receptor beta chains from one sample, sequenced in a study of OX40 agonist ivuxolimab in advanced cancers. The assay was immunoSEQ multiplex PCR, and TCRdb's table has in-frame clones only and misses some. Of tens of thousands of clones in the sample, around 80% were seen once. The material sequenced was CD4+ or CD8+ T cells sorted from blood, taken in a trial of the OX40 agonist ivuxolimab. These receptors all come from an adult with an advanced solid tumor such as melanoma, head and neck, liver or kidney cancer. The CDR3 runs from the conserved cysteine through the conserved F or W. A D gene is named only where the DNA matches it firmly. Only part of the rows carry a size: once, few, many, or a class if the clone is expanded.

J,V,D,size,CDR3,DNA
TRBJ1-1,TRBV11-2,NA,NA,CASSFDRPNTEAFF,TGTGCCAGCAGCTTCGACAGACCGAACACTGAAGCTTTCTTT
TRBJ1-5,TRBV7-4,NA,NA,CASSRGHFRGATSNQPQHF,TGTGCCAGCAGCAGGGGCCACTTTAGAGGGGCGACTAGCAATCAGCCCCAGCATTTT
TRBJ2-7,TRBV5-1,TRBD2,NA,CASSYLPGLAGAGREQYF,TGCGCCAGCAGCTATCTCCCGGGACTAGCGGGAGCAGGTCGGGAGCAGTACTTC
TRBJ1-1,TRBV5-6,NA,few,CASSFSGNTEAFF,TGTGCCAGCAGCTTTTCCGGAAACACTGAAGCTTTCTTT
TRBJ2-5,TRBV11-2,NA,few,CASSSGQVGGTQYF,TGTGCCAGCAGCTCCGGACAGGTGGGGGGGACCCAGTACTTC
TRBJ1-1,TRBV5-6,TRBD1,NA,CASTRTGGSEAFF,TGTGCCAGCACCCGGACAGGGGGCTCTGAAGCTTTCTTT
TRBJ2-1,TRBV7-6,NA,few,CASSRFGQPYNEQFF,TGTGCCAGCAGCCGATTCGGACAGCCCTACAATGAGCAGTTCTTC
TRBJ2-7,TRBV4-1,NA,NA,CASSQGQQYYEQYF,TGCGCCAGCAGCCAAGGACAACAATACTACGAGCAGTACTTC
TRBJ1-2,TRBV27,TRBD1,NA,CASRYKGQAYGYTF,TGTGCCAGCAGGTATAAGGGACAGGCTTATGGCTACACCTTC
TRBJ2-2,TRBV5-8,NA,NA,CASNRRGNPGELFF,TGTGCCAGCAATCGGAGGGGGAACCCCGGGGAGCTGTTTTTT
TRBJ2-3,TRBV7-8,NA,NA,CASVSGADTQYF,TGTGCCAGCGTTTCTGGGGCAGATACGCAGTATTTT
TRBJ1-4,TRBV7-6,NA,NA,CASSSAEKLFF,TGTGCCAGCAGCTCAGCGGAAAAACTGTTTTTT
TRBJ1-1,TRBV5-6,TRBD1,NA,CASSFSDRDTEAFF,TGTGCCAGCAGCTTCAGCGACAGGGACACTGAAGCTTTCTTT
TRBJ2-3,TRBV9,NA,NA,CASSPREAASADTQYF,TGTGCCAGCAGCCCCCGAGAGGCGGCCAGTGCGGATACGCAGTATTTT
TRBJ2-6,TRBV4-2,TRBD1,NA,CASSPRQGSPGSGANVLTF,TGTGCCAGCAGCCCTCGACAGGGGTCCCCTGGCTCTGGGGCCAACGTCCTGACTTTC
TRBJ1-1,TRBV4-1,NA,medium-sized,CASSGVAAGAFF,TGCGCCAGCAGCGGGGTTGCGGCTGGGGCTTTCTTT
TRBJ2-5,TRBV21-1,NA,NA,CASRPPGQEKETQYF,TGTGCCAGCAGACCCCCGGGACAGGAGAAAGAGACCCAGTACTTC
TRBJ1-6,TRBV11-2,NA,NA,CASSLGTANSPLHF,TGTGCCAGCAGCTTAGGAACAGCTAATTCACCCCTCCACTTT
TRBJ1-1,TRBV5-1,NA,NA,CASSLEAGGEAFF,TGCGCCAGCAGCTTGGAAGCCGGGGGTGAAGCTTTCTTT
TRBJ1-2,TRBV29-1,TRBD1,NA,CSAAGQGGGPYGYTF,TGCAGCGCGGCGGGACAGGGAGGGGGACCCTATGGCTACACCTTC
TRBJ2-7,TRBV5-1,NA,NA,CASSLVRNEQYF,TGCGCCAGCAGCTTAGTGAGGAACGAGCAGTACTTC
TRBJ2-5,TRBV4-2,NA,NA,CASSQGGGGNKETQYF,TGTGCCAGCAGCCAAGGGGGCGGAGGGAACAAAGAGACCCAGTACTTC
TRBJ1-2,TRBV18,TRBD1,few,CASSPSGGSLDGYTF,TGTGCCAGCTCACCATCAGGGGGCTCGTTAGATGGCTACACCTTC
TRBJ1-1,TRBV18,NA,NA,CASSPPSGGTEAFF,TGTGCCAGCTCACCACCGTCCGGGGGCACTGAAGCTTTCTTT
TRBJ1-5,TRBV4-1,TRBD1,NA,CASSQAATGGGQPQHF,TGCGCCAGCAGCCAAGCAGCAACAGGGGGCGGTCAGCCCCAGCATTTT
TRBJ1-5,TRBV6-1,TRBD1,few,CASSEGGGDNQPQHF,TGTGCCAGCAGTGAAGGAGGGGGCGACAATCAGCCCCAGCATTTT
TRBJ2-2,TRBV25-1,NA,NA,CASSETVNTGELFF,TGTGCCAGCAGTGAAACAGTTAACACCGGGGAGCTGTTTTTT
TRBJ2-7,TRBV5-1,TRBD2,NA,CASSQLAGASERYF,TGCGCCAGCAGCCAACTAGCGGGAGCCTCCGAGCGGTACTTC
TRBJ2-3,TRBV7-2,TRBD2,NA,CASSQLSGRQTDTQYF,TGTGCCAGCAGCCAACTTAGCGGGAGACAGACAGATACGCAGTATTTT
TRBJ2-3,TRBV19,NA,NA,CASSIPLSGSPRDTQYF,TGTGCCAGTAGTATCCCACTATCCGGGTCCCCACGGGATACGCAGTATTTT
TRBJ1-3,TRBV2,NA,NA,CASSPGTGNTIYF,TGTGCCAGCAGTCCAGGGACTGGAAACACCATATATTTT
TRBJ2-5,TRBV7-6,TRBD1,NA,CASGVGQGNQETQYF,TGTGCCAGCGGGGTGGGACAGGGGAACCAAGAGACCCAGTACTTC
TRBJ1-4,TRBV7-9,TRBD1,NA,CASSFASTGLGEKLFF,TGTGCCAGCAGCTTCGCCTCGACAGGGTTGGGTGAAAAACTGTTTTTT
TRBJ2-5,TRBV7-2,NA,NA,CASSTRSGQETQYF,TGTGCCAGCAGCACCCGTAGCGGACAAGAGACCCAGTACTTC
TRBJ2-2,TRBV6-6,NA,NA,CASSPPVGTGELFF,TGTGCCAGCAGTCCGCCGGTGGGAACCGGGGAGCTGTTTTTT
TRBJ2-1,TRBV7-2,TRBD2,NA,CASSLRDARGGAYNEQFF,TGTGCCAGCAGCTTGAGGGACGCTCGCGGGGGGGCCTACAATGAGCAGTTCTTC
TRBJ1-5,TRBV28,NA,few,CASSLVQDQLPQHF,TGTGCCAGCAGTTTGGTACAGGACCAACTGCCCCAGCATTTT
TRBJ2-3,TRBV5-1,NA,NA,CASSNLATLSSTDTQYF,TGCGCCAGCAGCAACCTAGCGACCTTATCTAGCACAGATACGCAGTATTTT
TRBJ2-7,TRBV7-3,TRBD2,NA,CASSEASGRAYEQYF,TGTGCCAGCAGCGAAGCTAGCGGGAGGGCCTACGAGCAGTACTTC
TRBJ1-5,TRBV5-1,NA,NA,CASREDSGNQPQHF,TGCGCCAGCAGAGAGGACTCCGGCAATCAGCCCCAGCATTTT